This T cell receptor (beta chain) was captured by sequencing in a study of blood T cell repertoires in COVID-19. This CDR3 comprises 13 residues. Between the trimmed V and J ends, which lost 5 bases and 7 bases, there was a span of 14 bases. Here immunoSEQ multiplex PCR was the method, and the copy in TCRdb shows in-frame clones only, minus some. The sample consists of roughly 250,000 clones, 80% to 85% of them appearing once. The sequencing sample was made of peripheral blood. The receptor comes from a person aged 70 to 85 with COVID-19, enrolled during active disease. This sequence joins TRBV12-3 or TRBV12-4 and TRBJ1-2, with a tentative D call TRBD1 (6 bases). CDR3 coding DNA: TGTGCCAGCAGTGCCACTGGGGGCAGTGGCTACACCTTC. This translates into CASSATGGSGYTF.